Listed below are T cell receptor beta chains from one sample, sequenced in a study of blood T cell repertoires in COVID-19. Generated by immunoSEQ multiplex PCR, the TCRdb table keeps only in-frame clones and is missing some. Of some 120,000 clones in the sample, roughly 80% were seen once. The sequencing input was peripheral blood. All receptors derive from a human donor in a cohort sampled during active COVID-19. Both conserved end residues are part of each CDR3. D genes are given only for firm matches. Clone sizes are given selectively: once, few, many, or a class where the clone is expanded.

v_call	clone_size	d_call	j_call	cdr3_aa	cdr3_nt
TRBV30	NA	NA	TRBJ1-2	CAWSSLKGGEDGYTF	TGTGCCTGGAGCTCTCTGAAGGGGGGGGAAGATGGCTACACCTTC
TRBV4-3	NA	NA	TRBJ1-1	CASSQGNQGPAFF	TGCGCCAGCAGCCAAGGCAATCAGGGGCCGGCTTTCTTT
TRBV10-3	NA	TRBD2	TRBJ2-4	CATRAGSGSQNIQYF	TGTGCCACCAGGGCGGGTAGCGGGAGCCAAAACATTCAGTACTTC
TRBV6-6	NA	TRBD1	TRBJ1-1	CASSPTGEDWTEAFF	TGTGCCAGCAGCCCTACAGGGGAGGATTGGACTGAAGCTTTCTTT
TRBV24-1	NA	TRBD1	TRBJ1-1	CATSDSQGLNTEAFF	TGTGCCACCAGTGATTCACAGGGGTTGAACACTGAAGCTTTCTTT
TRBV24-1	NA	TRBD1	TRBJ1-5	CATSDETGGNQPQHF	TGTGCCACCAGTGATGAGACAGGGGGCAATCAGCCCCAGCATTTT
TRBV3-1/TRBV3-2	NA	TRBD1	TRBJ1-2	CASSQLTGGSGYTF	TGTGCCAGCAGCCAATTGACAGGGGGCTCTGGCTACACCTTC
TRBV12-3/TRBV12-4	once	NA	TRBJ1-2	CASSLQGTYGYTF	TGTGCCAGCAGCCTCCAGGGGACGTATGGCTACACCTTC
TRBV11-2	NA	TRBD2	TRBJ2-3	CASSFALAGAGDTQYF	TGTGCCAGCAGCTTTGCGTTAGCGGGAGCGGGAGATACGCAGTATTTT
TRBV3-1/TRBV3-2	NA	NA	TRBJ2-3	CASSQLPDSTDTQYF	TGTGCCAGCAGCCAACTCCCAGATAGCACAGATACGCAGTATTTT
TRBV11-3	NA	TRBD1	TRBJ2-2	CASSLDGGQGAFTGELFF	TGTGCCAGCAGCTTAGATGGAGGACAGGGGGCTTTCACCGGGGAGCTGTTTTTT
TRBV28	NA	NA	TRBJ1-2	CASRPTGPNYGYTF	TGTGCCAGCAGACCCACAGGGCCTAACTATGGCTACACCTTC
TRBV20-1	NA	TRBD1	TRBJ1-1	CSASDPRGRGTEAFF	TGCAGTGCTAGTGATCCCAGGGGGCGCGGCACTGAAGCTTTCTTT
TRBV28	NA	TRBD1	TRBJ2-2	CASRTGQGMTGELFF	TGTGCCAGCAGGACCGGACAGGGGATGACCGGGGAGCTGTTTTTT
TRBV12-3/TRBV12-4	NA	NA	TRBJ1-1	CASSPTVTEAFF	TGTGCCAGCAGCCCGACAGTCACTGAAGCTTTCTTT
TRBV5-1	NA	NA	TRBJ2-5	CASSSDSRAGETQYF	TGCGCCAGCAGCTCGGACTCGCGGGCGGGGGAGACCCAGTACTTC
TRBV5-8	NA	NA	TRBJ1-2	CASSLVGGGYTF	TGTGCCAGCAGCTTAGTGGGAGGTGGCTACACCTTC
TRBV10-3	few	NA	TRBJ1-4	CAISEPRNEKLFF	TGTGCCATCAGTGAGCCGAGGAATGAAAAACTGTTTTTT
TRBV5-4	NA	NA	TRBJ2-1	CASSLGGTESYNEQFF	TGTGCCAGCAGCTTGGGGGGCACGGAGTCCTACAATGAGCAGTTCTTC
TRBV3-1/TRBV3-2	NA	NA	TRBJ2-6	CASSQDPLPPGANVLTF	TGTGCCAGCAGCCAAGATCCCCTCCCCCCTGGGGCCAACGTCCTGACTTTC
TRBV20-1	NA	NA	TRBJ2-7	CSVGEAHEQYF	TGCAGCGTCGGGGAGGCCCACGAGCAGTACTTC
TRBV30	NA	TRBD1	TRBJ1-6	CAWCSTGEGYNSPLHF	TGTGCCTGGTGTTCAACAGGGGAAGGGTATAATTCACCCCTCCACTTT
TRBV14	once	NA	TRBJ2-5	CASSTSRGWSETQYF	TGTGCCAGCAGCACCTCTAGAGGCTGGTCTGAGACCCAGTACTTC
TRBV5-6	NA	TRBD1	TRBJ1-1	CASSLEDRGAEAFF	TGTGCCAGCAGCCTGGAGGACAGGGGTGCTGAAGCTTTCTTT
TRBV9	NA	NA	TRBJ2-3	CASSVGLVSGESQYF	TGTGCCAGCAGCGTAGGACTAGTGAGTGGCGAGTCGCAGTATTTT
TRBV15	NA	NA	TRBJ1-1	CATSRDQRVQNTEAFF	TGTGCCACCAGCAGAGATCAACGGGTACAGAACACTGAAGCTTTCTTT
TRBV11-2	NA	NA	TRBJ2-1	CASSATGTVLNEQFF	TGTGCCAGCAGCGCAACCGGGACTGTCCTCAATGAGCAGTTCTTC
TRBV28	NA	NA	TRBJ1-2	CASSLSGPGPNYGYTF	TGTGCCAGCAGTTTAAGTGGGCCAGGGCCTAACTATGGCTACACCTTC
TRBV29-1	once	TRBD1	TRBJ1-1	CSETGQATEAFF	TGCAGCGAGACGGGACAGGCCACTGAAGCTTTCTTT
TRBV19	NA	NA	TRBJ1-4	CASGGRVDEKLFF	TGTGCCAGCGGGGGGCGGGTGGATGAAAAACTGTTTTTT
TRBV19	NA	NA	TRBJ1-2	CASSMGRQGRGYTF	TGTGCCAGTAGTATGGGCCGCCAGGGTCGGGGCTACACCTTC
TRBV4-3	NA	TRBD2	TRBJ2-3	CASSQSGVGTDTQYF	TGCGCCAGCAGCCAGAGCGGGGTTGGCACAGATACGCAGTATTTT
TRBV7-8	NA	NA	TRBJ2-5	CASSIWGQLEETQYF	TGTGCCAGCAGCATTTGGGGCCAGTTAGAAGAGACCCAGTACTTC
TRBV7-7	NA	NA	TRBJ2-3	CASSPLSTDTQYF	TGTGCTAGCAGCCCCTTGAGCACAGATACGCAGTATTTT
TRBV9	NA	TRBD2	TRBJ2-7	CASSRSIAGEVYEQYF	TGTGCCAGCAGCCGCAGCATAGCGGGGGAAGTATACGAGCAGTACTTC
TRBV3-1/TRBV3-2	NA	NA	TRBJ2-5	CASSPTGQETQYF	TGTGCCAGCAGCCCTACGGGCCAAGAGACCCAGTACTTC
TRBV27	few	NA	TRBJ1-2	CASGASYGYTF	TGTGCCAGCGGGGCCAGCTATGGCTACACCTTC
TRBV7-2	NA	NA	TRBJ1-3	CASSLASSGRNTIYF	TGTGCCAGCAGCTTAGCGTCCTCGGGGAGAAACACCATATATTTT
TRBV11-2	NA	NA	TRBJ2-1	CASSFGGAAYNEQFF	TGTGCCAGCAGCTTCGGAGGGGCGGCCTACAATGAGCAGTTCTTC
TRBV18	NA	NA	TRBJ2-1	CASSPGVQYNEQFF	TGTGCCAGCTCACCCGGGGTCCAATACAATGAGCAGTTCTTC